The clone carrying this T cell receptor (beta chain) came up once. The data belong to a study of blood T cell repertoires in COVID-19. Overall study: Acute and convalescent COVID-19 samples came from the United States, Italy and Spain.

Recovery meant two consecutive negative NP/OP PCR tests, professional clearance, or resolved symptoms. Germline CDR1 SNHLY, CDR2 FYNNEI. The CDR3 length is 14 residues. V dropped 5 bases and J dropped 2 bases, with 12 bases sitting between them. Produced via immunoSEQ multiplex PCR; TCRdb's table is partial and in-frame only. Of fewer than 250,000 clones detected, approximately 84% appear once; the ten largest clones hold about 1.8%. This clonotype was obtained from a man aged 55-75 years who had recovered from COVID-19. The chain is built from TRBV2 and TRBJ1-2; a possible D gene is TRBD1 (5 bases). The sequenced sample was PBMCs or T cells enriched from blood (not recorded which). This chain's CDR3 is CASSLNRGNYGYTF. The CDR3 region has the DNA TGTGCCAGCAGTCTGAATAGGGGAAACTATGGCTACACCTTC.